One T cell receptor beta chain is described in this entry. The antigen remains unidentified. Libraries for TCRalpha and TCRbeta carried sample barcodes and unique molecular identifiers via 5'RACE. TCRdb re-called the 5' RACE reads with MiXCR, one entry per CDR3 protein. This sample has 350,000 to 500,000 distinct CDR3 sequences, with around 20% found just once. V lost 4 bases to trimming and J lost 3 bases; unmatched junction nucleotides: 3. The CDR3 consists of 14 residues. Germline CDR1 and CDR2: MDHEN and SYDVKM. This sample is part of a study of T-cell memory formation after mild COVID-19. Study as a whole: Across donors, TCR clusters were largely donor specific.

Broader study findings: The study detected some responding clones in pre-infection memory, suggesting cross-reactive memory joined. Mainly in CM and EM were contracting CD4+ clones; CD8+ were in EMRA.

Material for sequencing was PBMCs or a T cell subset sorted from them (not recorded which). The gene calls are TRBV28 and TRBJ2-7, with TRBD2 identical over 10 bases. The clonotype comes from an adult woman who had mild COVID-19 (a few samples of this study predate the infection). Cell type and time point are not known. The CDR3 DNA follows: TGTGCCAGCAGTTCAGGACTAGCGGACTACGAGCAGTACTTC. Translated, it gives CASSSGLADYEQYF.